This TCR beta chain appears in the sequencing data of a study of CD8 T cells in ankylosing spondylitis. TCRdb recomputed calls from the 5' RACE reads with MiXCR, one row per CDR3 protein. Of about 150,000 distinct CDR3 sequences listed, 40% to 50% are singletons. This clonotype was counted only a few times. V lost 0 bases and J lost 0, with 12 bases in between. This CDR3 region has 16 residues. Per the germline V gene, CDR1 is DFQATT and CDR2 is SNEGSKA (reference sequence). The sequence was obtained from a male donor with ankylosing spondylitis. Sample: synovial fluid, either unsorted or a sorted T cell fraction (not recorded which). The chain employs TRBV20-1 and TRBJ2-1, with D perhaps matching TRBD2 (5 bases). CDR3 sequence reads: CSARDLSGSSYNEQFF. CDR3 DNA sequence: TGCAGTGCTAGAGATCTGTCGGGGAGCTCCTACAATGAGCAGTTCTTC.